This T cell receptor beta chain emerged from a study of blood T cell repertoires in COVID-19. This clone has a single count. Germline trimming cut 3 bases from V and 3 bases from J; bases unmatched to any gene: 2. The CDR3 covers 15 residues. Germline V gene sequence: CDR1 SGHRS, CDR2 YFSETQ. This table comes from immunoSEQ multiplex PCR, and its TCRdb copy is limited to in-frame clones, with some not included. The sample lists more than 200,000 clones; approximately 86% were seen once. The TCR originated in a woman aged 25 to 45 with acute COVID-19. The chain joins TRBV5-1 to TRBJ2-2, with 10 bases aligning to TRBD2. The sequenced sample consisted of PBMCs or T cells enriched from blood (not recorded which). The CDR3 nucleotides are TGCGCCAGCAGCTCCGGACTAGCGGACACCGGGGAGCTGTTTTTT. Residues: CASSSGLADTGELFF.